This entry concerns a single TCR beta chain. The antigen is undetermined. This entry is derived from a study of T cell repertoires in cytomegalovirus infection. Each CDR3 protein is one row after TCRdb ran MiXCR on the reads. The table records 750,000 to 950,000 distinct CDR3 sequences, 25% to 30% of them present only once. CDR1 and CDR2 from the germline V gene are LGHDT and YNNKEL (reference sequence). Trimming shortened V by 0 bases and J by 5 bases, and 13 bases separated the two germline ends. This CDR3 is built from 15 residues. The TCR sequence derives from a human donor in good health (CMV status not recorded). Some clones in this sample may be carry-over from other donors' samples. Here the sequenced sample was cultured CD8+ T cells from PBMCs, taken from culture after CMV antigen stimulation. V gene TRBV3-1 combines with J gene TRBJ1-1; tentative D call: TRBD1 (5 bases). In DNA, the CDR3 is TGTGCCAGCAGCCAAGAGTCCGGGGGGGGTACTGAAGCTTTCTTT. Protein: CASSQESGGGTEAFF.